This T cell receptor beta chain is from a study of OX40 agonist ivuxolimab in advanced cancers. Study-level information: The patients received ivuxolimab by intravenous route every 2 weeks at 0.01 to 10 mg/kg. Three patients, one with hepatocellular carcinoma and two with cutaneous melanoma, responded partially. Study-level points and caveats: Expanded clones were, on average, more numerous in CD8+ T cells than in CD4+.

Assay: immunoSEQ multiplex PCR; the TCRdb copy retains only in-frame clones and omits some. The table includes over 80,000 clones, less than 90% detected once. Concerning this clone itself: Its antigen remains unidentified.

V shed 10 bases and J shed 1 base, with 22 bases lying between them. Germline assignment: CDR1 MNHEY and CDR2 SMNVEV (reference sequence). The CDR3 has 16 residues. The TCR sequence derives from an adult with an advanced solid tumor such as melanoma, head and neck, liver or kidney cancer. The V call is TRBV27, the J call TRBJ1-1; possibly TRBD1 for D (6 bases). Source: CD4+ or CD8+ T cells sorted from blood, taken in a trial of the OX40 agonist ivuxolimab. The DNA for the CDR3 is TGTGCCACCTCGGGCGGGGGGGCCGGAGCGAACACTGAAGCTTTCTTT. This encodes CATSGGGAGANTEAFF.